These 28 T cell receptor beta chains were sequenced from one sample in a study of Ad26.COV2.S vaccination and SARS-CoV-2 variants. Using immunoSEQ multiplex PCR, the repertoire was profiled, and TCRdb retains in-frame clones only, with some absent. The top ten hold more than 15% of the sample, which has around 86,000 clones, more than 70% seen once. The sequences come from peripheral blood, collected after recovery from COVID-19. These receptors were obtained from a human donor who had recovered from COVID-19.

This clone was detected once. DNA of the CDR3: TGTGCCAGCAGCTTAGCAAGCTCTGGAAACACCATATATTTT. As protein: CASSLASSGNTIYF. The chain recombines TRBV7-9 with TRBJ1-3; D is undetermined. Trimming removed 0 bases at V and 0 bases at J, with 3 bases between. The CDR3 totals 14 residues. CDR1 and CDR2 (germline): SEHNR, FQNEAQ (reference sequence).

This clone was counted only a few times. V gene TRBV19 combines with J gene TRBJ1-4; D gene unclear. V was clipped by 5 bases and J by 8 bases, with 15 bases between them. Germline CDR1 LNHDA, CDR2 SQIVND (reference sequence). This CDR3 spans 14 amino acids. CDR3 region: CASSGPGGSEKLFF. The CDR3 bases are TGTGCCAGTAGTGGGCCAGGAGGTTCCGAAAAACTGTTTTTT.

A single count supports this clone. The chain recombines TRBV7-9 with TRBJ1-2; possible D gene TRBD1, 5 bases. The CDR3 extends over 15 amino acids. The ends were cut back, 4 bases at V and 9 bases at J, with 21 bases in the middle. The germline CDR1 and CDR2 sequences are SEHNR and FQNEAQ (reference sequence). The CDR3 coding sequence is TGTGCCAGCAGCTCTTTACAGAGGGGAGTATCGAGCTACACCTTC. Encoded protein: CASSSLQRGVSSYTF.

The chain combines TRBV5-1 with TRBJ2-2; 8 nucleotides agree with TRBD1. The germline CDR1 and CDR2 sequences are SGHRS and YFSETQ. V gave up 5 bases and J gave up 1 base; unmatched junction bases: 7. There are 16 residues in the CDR3. The CDR3 DNA reads as TGCGCCAGCAGGGACAGGGTTCGGGGGAACACCGGGGAGCTGTTTTTT. Encoded protein: CASRDRVRGNTGELFF.

This clone was counted a few times. The rearrangement links TRBV3-1 (or the pseudogene TRBV3-2) to TRBJ1-1; TRBD1 matches 7 bases. V lost 2 bases, J lost 6 bases, and 6 bases stayed unmatched. CDR3 length equals 14 residues. CDR1 and CDR2 from the germline V gene are LGHDT and YNNKEL (reference sequence). The CDR3 is CASSQYTGQPEAFF. CDR3 DNA: TGTGCCAGCAGCCAATACACGGGACAGCCTGAAGCTTTCTTT.

The rearrangement joins TRBV27 to TRBJ1-5, with TRBD1 matching over 8 bases. Trimming removed 3 bases from V and 7 bases from J; junction bases left unmatched: 8. This CDR3 comprises 15 residues. In germline, CDR1 is MNHEY, CDR2 SMNVEV (reference sequence). CDR3 region: CASSFSQGAGQPQHF. The DNA of the CDR3 is TGTGCCAGCAGTTTCAGCCAGGGGGCAGGACAGCCCCAGCATTTT.

This clone was seen a handful of times. The CDR3 region is CSVEGGGTSSYNEQFF. DNA of the CDR3: TGCAGCGTTGAGGGGGGTGGGACTAGCTCCTACAATGAGCAGTTCTTC. J is TRBJ2-1 and V is TRBV29-1, with 8 bases aligning to TRBD2. This CDR3 is built from 16 residues. CDR1 SQVTM and CDR2 ANQGSEA come from the germline V gene. J gave up 0 bases and V 3 bases, and 7 bases lay outside the gene matches.

The J gene is TRBJ2-7, the V gene TRBV9; possibly TRBD2 for D (5 bases). CDR1 and CDR2 (germline): SGDLS, YYNGEE. Trimming removed 0 bases at V and 3 bases at J, with 13 bases between. The length of the CDR3 is 15 residues. Written as DNA, the CDR3 is TGTGCCAGCAGCGTAGGTCCCGGAGGAGTCTACGAGCAGTACTTC. Residues: CASSVGPGGVYEQYF.

The chain uses TRBV10-3 and TRBJ2-7; 11 bases match TRBD2. The CDR3 has 16 residues. CDR1 is ENHRY, CDR2 SYGVKD, per germline. The V and J ends lost 5 bases and 0 bases, in that order; junction bases with no gene match: 6. CDR3 amino acids: CAISSRLAGFSYEQYF. The CDR3 DNA is TGTGCCATCAGTTCTAGACTAGCGGGATTCTCCTACGAGCAGTACTTC.

The CDR3 loop reads CASSQDRLGRQFF. The CDR3 DNA reads TGTGCCAGCAGCCAGGACCGCCTAGGAAGACAGTTCTTC. The chain links TRBV3-1 (or the pseudogene TRBV3-2) to TRBJ2-1; D not resolved. The CDR3 is 13 residues long. Germline values: CDR1 LGHDT, CDR2 YNNKEL (reference sequence). V was trimmed by 3 bases and J by 13 bases, leaving 16 bases between them.

The chain recombines TRBV5-4 with TRBJ2-7; TRBD2 might be the D (6 bases). The germline V gene has CDR1 SGHNT and CDR2 YYREEE (reference sequence). The CDR3 sequence is 15 residues long. Between the trimmed V and J ends, which lost 9 bases and 1 base, there was a span of 20 bases. CDR3 region: CATGPGGARSYEQYF. As DNA, the CDR3 is TGTGCCACCGGGCCCGGAGGGGCGCGGTCCTACGAGCAGTACTTC.

Note on this clone: One junction end does not reproduce the germline sequence, and a read error may be involved. Other nucleotide sequences from this sample produce the same CDR3. J is TRBJ2-7 and V is TRBV11-2; D is perhaps TRBD1 (5 bases). This CDR3 contains 12 residues. The germline gives CDR1 SGHAT, CDR2 FQNNGV. The CDR3, as DNA: TGTGCTAGCAGCTACAGGTCCTACGAGCAGTACTTC. Encoded protein: CASSYRSYEQYF.

This clone was counted between two and nine times. This rearrangement joins TRBV5-8 to TRBJ1-1; D gene ambiguous. V was cut by 6 bases and J by 0 bases, with 9 bases left in between. The CDR3 is made up of 13 amino acids. CDR1 is SGHTS, CDR2 YDEGEE, per germline. CDR3 DNA: TGTGCCAGCAATTCCGGGTTGAACACTGAAGCTTTCTTT. Translating gives CASNSGLNTEAFF.

The chain is built from TRBV19 and TRBJ2-1, with 8 bases aligning to TRBD2. With 5 bases clipped from V and 8 bases from J, the junction kept 5 bases outside the gene matches. The CDR3 contains 13 residues. Germline loops: CDR1 LNHDA, CDR2 SQIVND (reference sequence). CDR3 sequence (DNA): TGTGCCAGTAGTGTTTTCGGGAGGGATGAGCAGTTCTTC. Translated: CASSVFGRDEQFF.

The chain carries TRBV4-1 and TRBJ2-3; 8 nucleotides line up with TRBD2. The V segment lost 1 base and the J segment 0 bases; nucleotides outside the gene matches: 12. The length of the CDR3 is 19 residues. The germline V gene has CDR1 MGHRA and CDR2 YSYEKL. CDR3 sequence: CASSQGVWREDPSTDTQYF. CDR3 DNA: TGCGCCAGCAGCCAAGGTGTTTGGCGGGAGGACCCCAGCACAGATACGCAGTATTTT.

The chain is built from TRBV4-1 and TRBJ2-7, with D unresolved. CDR3 length: 15 amino acids. The V end was cut by 1 base, the J end by 0 bases, with 10 bases between. Germline CDR1 MGHRA, CDR2 YSYEKL. As DNA, the CDR3 is TGCGCCAGCAGCCAAGTAGTGGGAATCTCCTACGAGCAGTACTTC. Translating gives CASSQVVGISYEQYF.

CDR3 amino acids: CAKGQGSHSWNSPLHF. In nucleotides, the CDR3 is TGTGCTAAGGGACAGGGGTCCCACTCATGGAATTCACCCCTCCACTTT. J is TRBJ1-6 and V is TRBV28, with 10 bases matching TRBD1. Germline CDR1 reads MDHEN; CDR2 reads SYDVKM. This CDR3 has 16 residues.

The CDR3 sequence is CASSLGNSYEQYF. CDR3 nucleotides: TGTGCCAGCAGCTTAGGGAACTCCTACGAGCAGTACTTC. The chain is built from TRBV7-9 and TRBJ2-7; D remains unclear. This CDR3 spans 13 amino acids. Germline CDR1 is SEHNR and CDR2 is FQNEAQ (reference sequence). The V end lost 1 base, the J end lost 0 bases, and 4 bases lay between the germline ends.

The rearrangement uses TRBV5-1 and TRBJ1-5, with 9 bases aligning to TRBD1. The junction had 12 bases not matched to a gene; V was cut back by 2 bases and J by 3 bases. The CDR3 has 18 amino acids. Germline V gene data show CDR1 as SGHRS and CDR2 as YFSETQ. CDR3: CASSFLNWDREDNQPQHF. DNA of the CDR3: TGCGCCAGCAGCTTCCTTAACTGGGACAGGGAAGACAATCAGCCCCAGCATTTT.

The chain recombines TRBV3-1 (or the pseudogene TRBV3-2) with TRBJ1-1; a possible D gene is TRBD1 (5 bases). The CDR3 consists of 14 residues. Trimming took 3 bases from V and 4 from J, leaving 12 bases between them. Germline CDR1 reads LGHDT; CDR2 reads YNNKEL (reference sequence). The CDR3: CASSQEGSSTEAFF. As DNA, the CDR3 is TGTGCCAGCAGCCAGGAGGGGTCTTCCACTGAAGCTTTCTTT.

This sequence joins TRBV25-1 and TRBJ1-4, with 10 bases lining up with TRBD1. The CDR3 is made up of 18 amino acids. Germline CDR1 reads MGHDK; CDR2 reads SYGVNS. The V and J ends lost 4 bases and 0 bases, in that order; junction bases with no gene match: 8. CDR3 region: CASSATGGAESTNEKLFF. For the CDR3, the DNA is TGTGCCAGCAGTGCGACAGGGGGCGCAGAATCAACTAATGAAAAACTGTTTTTT. Drawing the rest from reference TRBV25-1 and TRBJ1-4, the complete variable domain is EADIYQTPRYLVIGTGKKITLECSQTMGHDKMYWYQQDPGMELHLIHYSYGVNSTEKGDLSSESTVSRIRTEHFPLTLESARPSHTSQYLCASSATGGAESTNEKLFFGSGTQLSVL.

The chain is built from TRBV28 and TRBJ1-1; D call uncertain. This CDR3 spans 13 amino acids. The germline CDR1 and CDR2 sequences are MDHEN and SYDVKM. V gave up 3 bases and J gave up 0 bases, with 5 bases separating them. The CDR3 sequence is CASSFSVNTEAFF. CDR3 DNA: TGTGCCAGCAGTTTTTCTGTGAACACTGAAGCTTTCTTT.

The chain is built from TRBV2 and TRBJ2-7; 9 bases map to TRBD2. The ends lost 4 bases at V and 3 bases at J; junction bases unmatched: 10. The CDR3 runs to 16 residues. The germline CDR1 and CDR2 sequences are SNHLY and FYNNEI. The CDR3 nucleotides are TGTGCCAGCAGTGGGGAAATAGCGGGAGCCCTCTACGAGCAGTACTTC. Its translation is CASSGEIAGALYEQYF. Drawing the rest from reference TRBV2 and TRBJ2-7, the complete variable domain is EPEVTQTPSHQVTQMGQEVILRCVPISNHLYFYWYRQILGQKVEFLVSFYNNEISEKSEIFDDQFSVERPDGSNFTLKIRSTKLEDSAMYFCASSGEIAGALYEQYFGPGTRLTVT.

The genes are TRBV2 and TRBJ1-3; D gene uncertain. The CDR3 covers 18 residues. CDR1 is SNHLY and CDR2 is FYNNEI in the germline V gene. V was cut by 3 bases and J by 0 bases, with 18 bases left in between. Here the CDR3 DNA reads TGTGCCAGCAGTGAGTTTCCCCATTTCGGAACCTCTGGAAACACCATATATTTT. Its translation: CASSEFPHFGTSGNTIYF.

The chain couples TRBV2 to TRBJ2-2; 10 bases align to TRBD2. Germline-derived CDR1 and CDR2 are SNHLY and FYNNEI. V was pared by 6 bases and J by 5 bases, with 6 bases of the junction left unmatched. This CDR3 contains 15 residues. The DNA of the CDR3 is TGTGCCAGCAGACTAGCGGGATCGGGGACCGGGGAGCTGTTTTTT. Its protein product is CASRLAGSGTGELFF.

The J gene is TRBJ2-3, the V gene TRBV19; possibly TRBD1 or TRBD2 for D (5 bases each). The CDR3 runs to 13 residues. Germline V gene sequence: CDR1 LNHDA, CDR2 SQIVND (reference sequence). Deletions cut 4 bases from V and 6 bases from J, with 11 bases between. In DNA, the CDR3 is TGTGCCAGTAGTAACCGGGGACGGGATACGCAGTATTTT. Translated: CASSNRGRDTQYF.

This chain connects TRBV2 to TRBJ2-1; D may correspond to TRBD1 or TRBD2 (5 bases each). The CDR3 sequence is 12 residues long. The germline gives CDR1 SNHLY, CDR2 FYNNEI. The germline V and J ends were trimmed by 4 bases and 10 bases, with 11 bases remaining between them. The CDR3 DNA reads as TGTGCCAGCAGTGTCGGGGCCGGGGAGCAGTTCTTC. Encoded protein: CASSVGAGEQFF.

This sequence joins TRBV7-2 and TRBJ2-1; D gene unclear. CDR1 is SGHTA, CDR2 FQGNSA, per germline. Trimming removed 2 bases at V and 5 bases at J, with 7 bases between. CDR3 length: 13 residues. The CDR3 region is CASSLLRNNEQFF. CDR3 coding DNA: TGTGCCAGCAGCTTATTAAGAAACAATGAGCAGTTCTTC.